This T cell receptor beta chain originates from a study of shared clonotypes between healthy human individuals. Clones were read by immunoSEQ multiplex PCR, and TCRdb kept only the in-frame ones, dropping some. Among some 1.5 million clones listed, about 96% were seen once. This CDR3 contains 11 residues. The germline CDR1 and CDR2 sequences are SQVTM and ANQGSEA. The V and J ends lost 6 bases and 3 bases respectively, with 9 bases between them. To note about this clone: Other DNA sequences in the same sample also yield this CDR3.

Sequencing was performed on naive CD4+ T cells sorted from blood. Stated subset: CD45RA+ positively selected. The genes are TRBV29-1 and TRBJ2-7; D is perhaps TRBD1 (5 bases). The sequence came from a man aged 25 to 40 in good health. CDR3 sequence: CSVGDSYEQYF. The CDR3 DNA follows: TGCAGCGTAGGGGATAGCTACGAGCAGTACTTC.